Below, 2 T cell receptor beta chains from the same sample are listed, as sequenced in a study of spatial heterogeneity in lung cancer (dated by TCRdb to about 2019). In light of the paper, this sample's time point label describes: blood at routine non-recurrence follow-up after resection. TCR sequencing used whole RNA extracted from tumor and nontumor lung tissue, or from cryopreserved PBMC samples, without cell sorting. Library preparation used 5' RACE. Reads for this sample came from a NextSeq 500. The public sequencing data were trimmed at Q25 with fastp and processed into clonotypes with MiXCR by TCRdb, which kept only in-frame beta chains. Identical CDR3 protein sequences are pooled into one entry, listed with their most common genes and DNA. In all, the sample holds under 150,000 distinct CDR3 sequences, and 12% of those were seen once. Approximately 17% of the sample is held by the ten biggest clonotypes.

The sequencing used PBMCs, collected at follow-up. The receptors here all came from a male donor with early-stage non-small cell lung cancer.

The rearrangement joins TRBV19 to TRBJ2-6; D is uncertain. In germline, CDR1 is LNHDA, CDR2 SQIVND (reference sequence). The CDR3 totals 16 residues. V lost 5 bases, J lost 0 bases, and 11 bases lay in between. The CDR3 sequence: CASSFGRSSGANVLTF. DNA for the CDR3: TGTGCCAGTAGTTTCGGCCGAAGCTCTGGGGCCAACGTCCTGACTTTC. Full variable domain (missing parts from reference TRBV19 and TRBJ2-6): DGGITQSPKYLFRKEGQNVTLSCEQNLNHDAMYWYRQDPGQGLRLIYYSQIVNDFQKGDIAEGYSVSREKKESFPLTVTSAQKNPTAFYLCASSFGRSSGANVLTFGAGSRLTVL.

Many counts were recorded for this clonotype. The genes are TRBV7-8 and TRBJ1-1; no reliable D call. V lost 2 bases and J 4 bases, leaving 11 bases between the germline ends. Per germline, CDR1 SGHVS and CDR2 FQNEAQ. This CDR3 region has 14 residues. The CDR3 region has the DNA TGTGCCAGCAGCTTACCCGGGTCGGGCACTGAAGCTTTCTTT. Residues: CASSLPGSGTEAFF. The full variable domain, its missing parts supplied by reference TRBV7-8 and TRBJ1-1, is GAGVSQSPRYKVAKRGQDVALRCDPISGHVSLFWYQQALGQGPEFLTYFQNEAQLDKSGLPSDRFFAERPEGSVSTLKIQRTQQEDSAVYLCASSLPGSGTEAFFGQGTRLTVV.